Sequencing of this T cell receptor (beta chain) was carried out in a study of cytomegalovirus exposure and HLA in healthy donors. 13 Jbeta primers and 60 Vbeta primers were used for the PCR. Generated by immunoSEQ multiplex PCR, the TCRdb table keeps only in-frame clones and is missing some. The table lists fewer than 200,000 clones, approximately 71% of them singletons. This CDR3 spans 13 amino acids. The V end was cut by 1 base, the J end by 8 bases, with 8 bases between. CDR1 is LGHNA, CDR2 YSLEER, per germline. This clone was recorded a few times. What it recognizes is unknown. Study findings and constraints: Sequence variants that were highly shared formed a cluster that was likely a sequencing artifact. Analyses of presence/absence relied on an assumption of roughly uniform sequencing depth across donors. Earlier analysis found most TCR beta V segments productive about 87% or about 30% of the time.

The V call is TRBV4-3, the J call TRBJ1-4; D possibly corresponds to TRBD1 (5 bases). The receptor was derived from a woman under 30 in good health and CMV-seropositive. Input material: PBMCs. The CDR3, as DNA: TGCGCCAGCAGCCAAGTGACAGCCGAAAAACTGTTTTTT. Protein: CASSQVTAEKLFF.